Listed below are T cell receptor beta chains from one sample, sequenced in a study of blood T cell repertoires in COVID-19. TCRdb's copy holds only in-frame clones and misses some; the assay was immunoSEQ multiplex PCR. Of about half a million clones in the sample, about 88% were seen once. Material for sequencing was peripheral blood. The source of these receptors is a man between 18 and 35 years old with COVID-19, enrolled during active disease. Each CDR3 is given with its conserved first and last residue. A D gene is named only where the DNA matches it firmly. Clone size is not always given. Where it is, it says once, few, many or a class for expanded clones.

v_gene,j_gene,d_gene,abundance,CDR3nt,CDR3aa
TRBV19,TRBJ2-3,NA,NA,TGTGCCAGTAGTCTTTCCCAGGCTAGCGGCACAGATACGCAGTATTTT,CASSLSQASGTDTQYF
TRBV25-1,TRBJ2-1,NA,NA,TGTGCCAGCAGTGGGTACTTAAATGAGCAGTTCTTC,CASSGYLNEQFF
TRBV5-6,TRBJ2-1,TRBD1,NA,TGTGCCAGCAGACCCAACGAAGGGGGCGCCTCCTACAATGAGCAGTTCTTC,CASRPNEGGASYNEQFF
TRBV5-1,TRBJ1-1,NA,NA,TGCGCCAGCAGCGTAACAATCGGGGGCACTGAAGCTTTCTTT,CASSVTIGGTEAFF
TRBV15,TRBJ1-5,TRBD1,NA,TGTGCCACCAGCAGAGATGGGACAGCTTATAGCAATCAGCCCCAGCATTTT,CATSRDGTAYSNQPQHF
TRBV5-6,TRBJ1-6,NA,NA,TGTGCCAGCAGCTTTCAGGGTCGGTCCAATAATTCACCCCTCCACTTT,CASSFQGRSNNSPLHF
TRBV9,TRBJ2-1,NA,NA,TGTGCCAGCAGCGGCCAGGGCAGCTCCTACAATGAGCAGTTCTTC,CASSGQGSSYNEQFF
TRBV2,TRBJ2-7,NA,NA,TGTGCCAGCAGTATTAGGGACAACTCCTACGAGCAGTACTTC,CASSIRDNSYEQYF
TRBV19,TRBJ2-5,NA,once,TGTGCCAGTAGGCAGACGGGAACCGAGACCCAGTACTTC,CASRQTGTETQYF
TRBV28,TRBJ1-6,TRBD1,NA,TGTGCCTCCGGGACAGGTTCCTCACCCCTCCACTTT,CASGTGSSPLHF
TRBV24-1,TRBJ2-6,NA,NA,TGTGCCACCAGTACCTACTCTGGGGCCAACGTCCTGACTTTC,CATSTYSGANVLTF
TRBV18,TRBJ2-7,TRBD2,NA,TGTGCCAGCTCACCCGGACTTAGCGGGAAGTCCTACGAGCAGTACTTC,CASSPGLSGKSYEQYF
TRBV19,TRBJ2-1,TRBD2,NA,TGTGCCAGTAGTATCGGTCAAGCGGGGGGCTCCTACAATGAGCAGTTCTTC,CASSIGQAGGSYNEQFF
TRBV19,TRBJ1-2,NA,NA,TGTGCCAGTAGTAGCCGCAGGGATGGGAACTATGGCTACACCTTC,CASSSRRDGNYGYTF
TRBV27,TRBJ1-1,NA,once,TGTGCCAGCAGAGGGGATATTGAAGCTTTCTTT,CASRGDIEAFF
TRBV19,TRBJ2-1,TRBD1,few,TGTGCCAGTAGCGACAGGGACTACAATGAGCAGTTCTTC,CASSDRDYNEQFF
TRBV6-5,TRBJ2-7,NA,NA,TGTGCCAGCGCCGATAGCCAGTCAAACTACGAGCAGTACTTC,CASADSQSNYEQYF
TRBV18,TRBJ2-1,TRBD1,NA,TGTGCCAGCTCGAACCAACAGGGGCGCCGGTTCTTC,CASSNQQGRRFF
TRBV4-2,TRBJ2-1,NA,NA,TGTGCCAGCAGCCTCCGTCTCAGCGGTAATGAGCAGTTCTTC,CASSLRLSGNEQFF
TRBV6-1,TRBJ2-4,TRBD1,NA,TGTGCCAGCAGTGACCGGACAGGGCGGAACATTCAGTACTTC,CASSDRTGRNIQYF
TRBV14,TRBJ2-7,NA,NA,TGTGCCAGCAGCCAAGTGGCGAAGGGGACCTACGAGCAGTACTTC,CASSQVAKGTYEQYF
TRBV7-9,TRBJ1-1,NA,NA,TGTGCCAGCAGCTTAGACTGGGAGATGGCTGAAGCTTTCTTT,CASSLDWEMAEAFF